The 24 T cell receptor beta chains below all came from one sample that was sequenced in a study of radiation and T cells in renal cell carcinoma. Assay used: immunoSEQ multiplex PCR; TCRdb lists only in-frame clones, some missing. The data contain nearly 20,000 clones, less than 70% of them singletons. The treatment: 15 Gy SBRT to primary tumor, nephrectomy 4 weeks later. The material was tumor tissue, obtained from a patient whose treatment included radiotherapy and nephrectomy. The origin of the receptors is a woman aged 70-85 years with renal cell carcinoma.

The V and J genes are TRBV6-5 and TRBJ1-1; a possible D gene is TRBD1 (5 bases). Germline V gives CDR1 MNHEY, CDR2 SVGAGI. This CDR3 comprises 13 residues. Between the trimmed V and J ends, which lost 4 bases and 7 bases, there was a span of 13 bases. The CDR3 reads CASSSLVTVEAFF. The DNA of the CDR3 is TGTGCCAGCAGTTCACTCGTGACAGTTGAAGCTTTCTTT.

The chain is built from TRBV30 and TRBJ2-4; the match to TRBD1 covers 9 bases. This CDR3 spans 14 amino acids. Germline lookup yields CDR1 GTSNPN and CDR2 SVGIG (reference sequence). With V trimmed by 3 bases and J by 3 bases, 3 bases remained unmatched. The CDR3 spells CAWRGTGSKNIQYF. The CDR3 DNA reads TGTGCCTGGAGGGGGACAGGGAGCAAAAACATTCAGTACTTC.

The CDR3 DNA reads TGCGCCAGCAGCCCGAGGACAGGGGGGCCCTACGAGCAGTACTTC. Encoded protein: CASSPRTGGPYEQYF. J is TRBJ2-7 and V is TRBV5-1, with 10 bases identical to TRBD1. Germline values: CDR1 SGHRS, CDR2 YFSETQ. J was trimmed by 2 bases and V by 4 bases; bases with no gene match: 6. The CDR3 runs to 15 residues.

This clone is labeled as large (0.1 to 1%). This rearrangement joins TRBV11-3 to TRBJ2-3, with no clear D. The CDR3 spans 13 residues. Trimming shortened V by 6 bases and J by 2 bases, and 9 bases separated the two germline ends. The germline V gene encodes CDR1 SGHNT and CDR2 YENEEA. CDR3 sequence reads: CASSFGPTDTQYF. The DNA for the CDR3 is TGTGCCAGCAGTTTCGGACCCACAGATACGCAGTATTTT.

The rearrangement links TRBV5-1 to TRBJ2-7; possibly TRBD2 for D (5 bases). CDR1 is SGHRS and CDR2 is YFSETQ in the germline V gene. Between the trimmed V and J ends, which lost 3 bases and 2 bases, there was a span of 18 bases. CDR3 length: 16 residues. The CDR3 loop is CASSSNSALAAYEQYF. The CDR3 DNA is TGCGCCAGCAGCTCGAACTCGGCCCTAGCTGCCTACGAGCAGTACTTC. Looking up the rest from reference TRBV5-1 and TRBJ2-7 gives the full variable domain: KAGVTQTPRYLIKTRGQQVTLSCSPISGHRSVSWYQQTPGQGLQFLFEYFSETQRNKGNFPGRFSGRQFSNSRSEMNVSTLELGDSALYLCASSSNSALAAYEQYFGPGTRLTVT.

This clone was found a few times. V is TRBV15 and J is TRBJ1-1, with D unresolved. The germline V and J ends were trimmed by 0 bases and 1 base, with 3 bases remaining between them. Germline-derived CDR1 and CDR2 are LNHNV and YYDKDF (reference sequence). The CDR3 has 13 amino acids. This CDR3 is CATSRDRNTEAFF. The CDR3, as DNA: TGTGCCACCAGCAGAGACAGGAACACTGAAGCTTTCTTT.

CDR3: CASSLAEIGYGYTF. The CDR3 coding sequence is TGTGCCAGCAGCTTAGCAGAGATTGGCTATGGCTACACCTTC. The V gene is TRBV7-3, the J gene TRBJ1-2; D call uncertain. The germline V gene encodes CDR1 SGHTA and CDR2 FQGTGA. Trimming pared 2 bases from V and 4 bases from J, leaving 11 bases between. The CDR3 has 14 amino acids.

About this clone: Other DNA sequences in the sample encode the same CDR3. CDR3 nucleotides: TGTGCCACCAGCAGAGATTCGGGGGACAATGAGCAGTTCTTC. This codes for CATSRDSGDNEQFF. The rearrangement uses TRBV15 and TRBJ2-1; maybe TRBD2 (6 bases). This CDR3 spans 14 amino acids. Germline CDR1 LNHNV, CDR2 YYDKDF (reference sequence). Trimming shortened V by 0 bases and J by 5 bases, and 8 bases separated the two germline ends.

This sequence joins TRBV7-8 and TRBJ1-2; D not certain. The CDR3 spans 13 residues. Looked up from germline, CDR1 is SGHVS and CDR2 is FQNEAQ. Trimming shortened V by 3 bases and J by 2 bases, and 7 bases separated the two germline ends. CDR3 nucleotide sequence: TGTGCCAGCAGCTTCCCGGGGAACTATGGCTACACCTTC. It is translated as CASSFPGNYGYTF.

V is TRBV6-1 and J is TRBJ1-1, with 11 bases lining up with TRBD1. The CDR3 spans 19 residues. The germline V gene encodes CDR1 MNHNS and CDR2 SASEGT. V lost 1 base, J lost 5 bases, and 15 bases stayed unmatched. CDR3 nucleotides: TGTGCCAGCAGTGAAGGGGCTGGGCGGACAGGGGGCAGGCAGACTGAAGCTTTCTTT. Translation gives CASSEGAGRTGGRQTEAFF.

The V call is TRBV6-1, the J call TRBJ2-5, with TRBD2 matching 11 bases. After removal of 6 bases from V and 5 bases from J, the junction contained 8 bases not matched to a gene. The CDR3 runs 15 residues. In germline, CDR1 is MNHNS, CDR2 SASEGT. The CDR3, as DNA: TGTGCCAGCAGCGCTATAGCGGGGGGGCTTGAGACCCAGTACTTC. Its translation: CASSAIAGGLETQYF.

This clone has more than one count but fewer than ten. The chain carries TRBV4-3 and TRBJ1-2; the D gene is possibly TRBD1 (5 bases). V lost 0 bases and J lost 9, with 14 bases in between. The CDR3 totals 14 residues. Germline lookup yields CDR1 LGHNA and CDR2 YSLEER. CDR3 DNA sequence: TGCGCCAGCAGCCAAGATCGGGGGGGGTTGAGCTACACCTTC. The encoded protein is CASSQDRGGLSYTF.

In its sample, this clone was seen once. The rearrangement joins TRBV9 to TRBJ2-2, with D possibly TRBD1 on 5 matching bases. This CDR3 comprises 16 residues. Trimming pared 0 bases from V and 7 bases from J, leaving 16 bases between. Per the germline V gene, CDR1 is SGDLS and CDR2 is YYNGEE. CDR3: CASSVVPPGQNGELFF. The CDR3 DNA follows: TGTGCCAGCAGCGTAGTCCCCCCAGGGCAGAACGGGGAGCTGTTTTTT.

The chain combines TRBV28 with TRBJ2-1; no definite D call. The germline V gene has CDR1 MDHEN and CDR2 SYDVKM. CDR3 length: 10 residues. Trimming stripped 5 bases from V and 8 bases from J, with 4 bases between. The CDR3 is CASSDDEQFF. The CDR3 nucleotides are TGTGCCAGCAGTGACGATGAGCAGTTCTTC.

V is TRBV5-1 and J is TRBJ2-5, with TRBD2 as a possible D gene (6 bases). This CDR3 is built from 14 residues. V gave up 0 bases and J gave up 7 bases, with 13 bases separating them. Per the germline V gene, CDR1 is SGHRS and CDR2 is YFSETQ. The CDR3: CASSLAPSEGTQYF. In DNA, the CDR3 is TGCGCCAGCAGCTTGGCGCCTAGCGAAGGGACCCAGTACTTC.

The rearrangement links TRBV6-1 to TRBJ1-5; TRBD1 aligns across 7 bases. The trim removed 7 bases at V and 4 bases at J, leaving 7 bases unmatched. The CDR3 spans 14 residues. CDR1 is MNHNS, CDR2 SASEGT, per germline. CDR3 sequence reads: CASTRRTGNQPQHF. The DNA of the CDR3 is TGTGCCAGCACTAGAAGGACAGGAAATCAGCCCCAGCATTTT.

This rearrangement joins TRBV11-2 to TRBJ1-1; D not certain. In germline, CDR1 is SGHAT, CDR2 FQNNGV. The V end lost 3 bases, the J end lost 0 bases, and 8 bases lay between the germline ends. This CDR3 contains 14 residues. The CDR3: CASSFEGMNTEAFF. The CDR3 DNA sequence: TGTGCCAGCAGCTTTGAAGGTATGAACACTGAAGCTTTCTTT.

This clone was seen only a few times. The V and J genes are TRBV19 and TRBJ1-5; D perhaps matches TRBD1 (5 bases). There are 15 residues in the CDR3. V was shortened by 3 bases and J by 3 bases, with 12 bases between the two germline ends. The germline CDR1 and CDR2 sequences are LNHDA and SQIVND (reference sequence). CDR3 amino acids: CASSMGQGDNQPQHF. The CDR3 bases are TGTGCCAGTAGTATGGGGCAGGGTGACAATCAGCCCCAGCATTTT. Drawing the rest from reference TRBV19 and TRBJ1-5, the complete variable domain is DGGITQSPKYLFRKEGQNVTLSCEQNLNHDAMYWYRQDPGQGLRLIYYSQIVNDFQKGDIAEGYSVSREKKESFPLTVTSAQKNPTAFYLCASSMGQGDNQPQHFGDGTRLSIL.

J is TRBJ1-6 and V is TRBV28; no clear D. CDR3 size: 13 residues. CDR1 is MDHEN and CDR2 is SYDVKM in the germline V gene. V gave up 4 bases and J gave up 7 bases, with 8 bases separating them. CDR3 nucleotide sequence: TGTGCCAGCAGTTCTGGCGGCAATTCACCCCTCCACTTT. It translates to CASSSGGNSPLHF.

The chain combines TRBV9 with TRBJ1-3; no clear D gene. CDR3 size: 14 residues. Trimming cost V 0 bases and J 7 bases, with 11 bases left between them. Germline V CDR1 and CDR2: SGDLS, YYNGEE. This CDR3 reads CASSVGIFGNTIYF. The CDR3, as DNA: TGTGCCAGCAGCGTAGGGATCTTCGGGAACACCATATATTTT. Supplemented by reference TRBV9 and TRBJ1-3, the full variable domain reads DSGVTQTPKHLITATGQRVTLRCSPRSGDLSVYWYQQSLDQGLQFLIQYYNGEERAKGNILERFSAQQFPDLHSELNLSSLELGDSALYFCASSVGIFGNTIYFGEGSWLTVV.

The chain has TRBV7-9 and TRBJ1-1, with 7 bases identical to TRBD1. CDR3 length equals 17 residues. With V trimmed by 7 bases and J by 0 bases, 14 bases remained unmatched. The V gene's germline CDR1 is SEHNR and CDR2 FQNEAQ (reference sequence). This chain's CDR3 is CASNSRGGRDMNTEAFF. The CDR3 region has the DNA TGTGCCAGCAACTCAAGAGGGGGCAGAGATATGAACACTGAAGCTTTCTTT.

The rearrangement uses TRBV7-9 and TRBJ1-2; 7 bases line up with TRBD1. After removal of 5 bases from V and 3 bases from J, the junction contained 3 bases not matched to a gene. This CDR3 spans 13 amino acids. Germline CDR1 SEHNR, CDR2 FQNEAQ (reference sequence). The CDR3 DNA reads TGTGCCAGCAGCCCGGGACAGTACTATGGCTACACCTTC. Encoded protein: CASSPGQYYGYTF. Complete variable domain (other parts from reference TRBV7-9 and TRBJ1-2): DTGVSQNPRHKITKRGQNVTFRCDPISEHNRLYWYRQTLGQGPEFLTYFQNEAQLEKSRLLSDRFSAERPKGSFSTLEIQRTEQGDSAMYLCASSPGQYYGYTFGSGTRLTVV.

The rearrangement uses TRBV5-4 and TRBJ1-6; tentative D call: TRBD1 (5 bases). This CDR3 contains 13 residues. Germline values: CDR1 SGHNT, CDR2 YYREEE (reference sequence). V gave up 0 bases and J gave up 7 bases, with 5 bases separating them. DNA for the CDR3: TGTGCCAGCAGCTTGGACAGGAATTCACCCCTCCACTTT. It translates to CASSLDRNSPLHF.

This rearrangement joins TRBV28 to TRBJ2-6, with a possible D match to TRBD1 (6 bases). V gave up 4 bases and J gave up 4 bases, with 14 bases separating them. Germline V gives CDR1 MDHEN, CDR2 SYDVKM. The CDR3 covers 16 residues. DNA for the CDR3: TGTGCCAGCAGTTCCACAGGGATCTCCGGGGCCAACGTCCTGACTTTC. This translates into CASSSTGISGANVLTF.